This T cell receptor beta chain was captured by sequencing in a study of blood T cell repertoires in COVID-19. TCRdb keeps only in-frame clones here, not all; method: immunoSEQ multiplex PCR. The sample has under 150,000 clones, around 84% seen once. Germline CDR1 reads MGHDK; CDR2 reads SYGVNS. J was trimmed by 1 base and V by 0 bases; bases with no gene match: 3. The CDR3 has 16 residues. J is TRBJ2-5 and V is TRBV25-1, with 9 bases that match TRBD1. This clonotype was obtained from a man in his forties with acute COVID-19. Sequenced input: PBMCs or T cells enriched from blood (not recorded which). The CDR3 bases are TGTGCCAGCAGTGAATACGGGACAGGGTCCCAAGAGACCCAGTACTTC. Protein: CASSEYGTGSQETQYF. Combining the CDR3 with reference TRBV25-1 and TRBJ2-5 gives the whole variable domain EADIYQTPRYLVIGTGKKITLECSQTMGHDKMYWYQQDPGMELHLIHYSYGVNSTEKGDLSSESTVSRIRTEHFPLTLESARPSHTSQYLCASSEYGTGSQETQYFGPGTRLLVL.